The 5 T cell receptor beta chains listed next were all sequenced from one sample in a study of blood T cell repertoires in COVID-19. TCRdb keeps only in-frame clones here, not all; method: immunoSEQ multiplex PCR. The table lists fewer than 400,000 clones, roughly 89% of them singletons, with just under 9% in the top ten. Material: PBMCs or T cells enriched from blood (not recorded which). Receptors were obtained from a woman aged 18-29 years who had recovered from COVID-19.

This clone was seen only once. This chain links TRBV9 with TRBJ1-2, with D possibly matching TRBD1 (6 bases). The germline gives CDR1 SGDLS, CDR2 YYNGEE. V was pared by 0 bases and J by 5 bases, with 14 bases between. This CDR3 comprises 15 residues. DNA for the CDR3: TGTGCCAGCAGCGTAGCCCAGGGGCCGGGGTATGGCTACACCTTC. This gives the protein CASSVAQGPGYGYTF.

The chain combines TRBV19 with TRBJ2-5; D is possibly TRBD2 (7 bases). CDR1 is LNHDA, CDR2 SQIVND, per germline (reference sequence). The CDR3 covers 15 residues. V dropped 5 bases and J dropped 4 bases, with 17 bases sitting between them. In DNA form, the CDR3 reads TGTGCCAGTAGTCCGCGGGCGGGGGCCCGAGAGACCCAGTACTTC. Translated: CASSPRAGARETQYF.

This clone has a single count. This chain joins TRBV5-4 and TRBJ2-3; D might be TRBD1 (6 bases). The CDR3 has 14 residues. CDR1 is SGHNT and CDR2 is YYREEE in the germline V gene (reference sequence). V lost 0 bases, J lost 3 bases, and 8 bases lay in between. Here the CDR3 reads CASSLDRATDTQYF. The DNA for the CDR3 is TGTGCCAGCAGCTTGGACAGGGCGACAGATACGCAGTATTTT.

The J gene is TRBJ2-7, the V gene TRBV7-9, with 8 bases that match TRBD2. CDR3 length equals 13 residues. Germline-derived CDR1 and CDR2 are SEHNR and FQNEAQ (reference sequence). The junction had 7 bases not matched to a gene; V was cut back by 3 bases and J by 9 bases. CDR3 in amino acids: CASSLRREGLQYF. CDR3 DNA sequence: TGTGCCAGCAGCTTGAGACGGGAGGGGTTGCAGTACTTC. The variable domain in full, completed from reference TRBV7-9 and TRBJ2-7, reads DTGVSQNPRHKITKRGQNVTFRCDPISEHNRLYWYRQTLGQGPEFLTYFQNEAQLEKSRLLSDRFSAERPKGSFSTLEIQRTEQGDSAMYLCASSLRREGLQYFGPGTRLTVT.

The chain links TRBV7-2 to TRBJ1-4; weak D call: TRBD1 (5 bases). CDR1 is SGHTA and CDR2 is FQGNSA in the germline V gene. V was pared by 2 bases and J by 6 bases, with 13 bases between. This CDR3 region has 15 residues. As DNA, the CDR3 is TGTGCCAGCAGCTTATTTTTGGGGGGGGATGAAAAACTGTTTTTT. It specifies CASSLFLGGDEKLFF.